These 24 T cell receptor beta chains share one sample of origin, sequenced in a study of cytomegalovirus exposure and HLA in healthy donors. A multiplex PCR was run with 60 Vbeta primers and 13 Jbeta primers. Libraries were prepared by immunoSEQ multiplex PCR; TCRdb keeps only in-frame clonotypes and omits some of them. This table holds roughly 200,000 clones, around 89% found once. Sample: PBMCs. The receptors stem from a woman under 30 in good health and CMV-seronegative.

This sequence joins TRBV6-5 and TRBJ1-1, with D uncertain. Between the trimmed V and J ends, which lost 5 bases and 1 base, there was a span of 14 bases. CDR1 is MNHEY, CDR2 SVGAGI, per germline. The CDR3 contains 15 residues. The CDR3 loop reads CASSPRLRGNTEAFF. The CDR3 bases are TGTGCCAGCAGTCCCAGATTGCGGGGGAACACTGAAGCTTTCTTT.

This chain connects TRBV4-1 to TRBJ2-1; D is possibly TRBD1 (6 bases). Trimming shortened V by 2 bases and J by 10 bases, and 12 bases separated the two germline ends. Per the germline V gene, CDR1 is MGHRA and CDR2 is YSYEKL. The CDR3 runs to 13 residues. CDR3 bases: TGCGCCAGCAGCCAACCGGTGGGGGCCGAGCAGTTCTTC. This translates into CASSQPVGAEQFF.

Regarding this clone: This may be a read error, as it is one base from a much larger clone. This chain links TRBV27 with TRBJ2-7, with 8 positions matching TRBD1. V shed 3 bases and J 0 bases; nucleotides not matched to a gene: 1. This CDR3 contains 14 residues. Germline CDR1 and CDR2: MNHEY and SMNVEV (reference sequence). The CDR3 sequence: CASSFGQGSYEQYF. The CDR3 coding sequence is TGTGCCAGCAGTTTTGGACAGGGCTCCTACGAGCAGTACTTC.

The chain joins TRBV30 to TRBJ1-1, with unresolved D. V lost 0 bases to trimming and J lost 4 bases, with 9 bases between them. Germline CDR1 is GTSNPN and CDR2 is SVGIG (reference sequence). The CDR3 is 13 residues long. CDR3 nucleotides: TGTGCCTGGAGTGTGGCCTACAGCACTGAAGCTTTCTTT. Its translation is CAWSVAYSTEAFF.

The chain links TRBV13 to TRBJ2-7; 9 bases line up with TRBD1. Germline values: CDR1 PRHDT, CDR2 FYEKMQ (reference sequence). J gave up 3 bases and V 5 bases, and 20 bases lay outside the gene matches. CDR3 length: 19 amino acids. CDR3 residues: CASSPKIPRTGELVYEQYF. CDR3 coding DNA: TGTGCCAGCAGCCCCAAGATCCCCCGGACAGGGGAATTAGTCTACGAGCAGTACTTC.

The chain uses TRBV5-1 and TRBJ2-1, with 11 nucleotides matching TRBD2. The CDR3 is 18 amino acids. Germline loops: CDR1 SGHRS, CDR2 YFSETQ. Trimming removed 1 base from V and 4 bases from J; junction bases left unmatched: 10. CDR3 in DNA: TGCGCCAGCAGCTTGCGAAATTTACTAGCGGGAGTTTACAATGAGCAGTTCTTC. Translated: CASSLRNLLAGVYNEQFF.

This chain uses TRBV14 with TRBJ2-5, with a weak D call TRBD2 (6 bases). The V gene's germline CDR1 is SGHDN and CDR2 FVKESK. The ends were cut back, 3 bases at V and 5 bases at J, with 16 bases in the middle. CDR3 size: 15 residues. The DNA for the CDR3 is TGTGCCAGCAGCCACCGACGACGGAGGGAGGAGACCCAGTACTTC. Translation: CASSHRRRREETQYF.

The chain uses TRBV9 and TRBJ2-7; 7 nucleotides agree with TRBD1. Trimming removed 3 bases from V and 5 bases from J; junction bases left unmatched: 5. CDR1 SGDLS and CDR2 YYNGEE come from the germline V gene. The CDR3 length is 13 residues. In DNA form, the CDR3 reads TGTGCCAGCAGCGCGGGGACAGATCACGAGCAGTACTTC. Amino acid sequence: CASSAGTDHEQYF.

The rearrangement joins TRBV2 to TRBJ2-1; possibly TRBD1 for D (5 bases). Germline V gene lookup returns CDR1 SNHLY and CDR2 FYNNEI. The CDR3 contains 14 residues. The V and J ends lost 8 bases and 6 bases respectively, with 17 bases between them. This chain's CDR3 is CASHPGTGINEQFF. CDR3 nucleotide sequence: TGTGCCAGCCACCCCGGTACAGGCATCAATGAGCAGTTCTTC.

The chain carries TRBV7-7 and TRBJ2-1; the match to TRBD2 covers 11 bases. The germline V gene encodes CDR1 SSHAT and CDR2 FNYEAQ (reference sequence). The CDR3 has 15 residues. Trimming cost V 5 bases and J 8 bases; bases outside gene matches: 8. The CDR3, as DNA: TGTGCCAGCAGCATTAGCGGGGGGGCCCTCGATGAGCAGTTCTTC. Translated, it gives CASSISGGALDEQFF.

This clone was counted a few times. The CDR3 protein is CASSALSAGANSPLHF. The CDR3 DNA follows: TGTGCCAGCAGCGCCCTATCGGCAGGGGCCAATTCACCCCTCCACTTT. The J gene is TRBJ1-6, the V gene TRBV9, with D perhaps matching TRBD1 (6 bases). The CDR3 is made up of 16 amino acids. Germline CDR1 is SGDLS and CDR2 is YYNGEE. V was shortened by 3 bases and J by 7 bases, with 17 bases between the two germline ends.

The chain has TRBV4-3 and TRBJ1-4, with D possibly being TRBD1 (6 bases). Trimming pared 5 bases from V and 0 bases from J, leaving 10 bases between. The CDR3 is made up of 15 amino acids. Germline V gives CDR1 LGHNA, CDR2 YSLEER. The CDR3 is CASSSDRTTNEKLFF. Here the CDR3 DNA reads TGCGCCAGCAGCTCGGACAGAACAACTAATGAAAAACTGTTTTTT.

The chain links TRBV7-2 to TRBJ2-5; tentatively, D is TRBD2 (6 bases). V was trimmed by 0 bases and J by 4 bases, leaving 6 bases between them. This CDR3 region has 13 residues. The germline gives CDR1 SGHTA, CDR2 FQGNSA. The CDR3 is CASSLAGGETQYF. Written as DNA, the CDR3 is TGTGCCAGCAGCTTAGCGGGGGGAGAGACCCAGTACTTC.

Here the CDR3 DNA reads TGTGCCAGCAGTGACCGCGTCCGGGTGAAGAAGACCTACGAGCAGTACTTC. Amino acids: CASSDRVRVKKTYEQYF. The chain uses TRBV6-4 and TRBJ2-7; D is uncertain. The CDR3 runs 17 residues. Trimming removed 2 bases at V and 2 bases at J, with 19 bases between. Germline CDR1 reads MRHNA; CDR2 reads SNTAGT.

This chain links TRBV19 with TRBJ2-3; the D gene is possibly TRBD2 (6 bases). Germline V CDR1 and CDR2: LNHDA, SQIVND (reference sequence). The V end was cut by 4 bases, the J end by 3 bases, with 11 bases between. This CDR3 contains 14 residues. CDR3 nucleotide sequence: TGTGCCAGTAGTAAGGGCCTAGCGACAGATACGCAGTATTTT. Encoded protein: CASSKGLATDTQYF. The whole variable domain, filled in from reference TRBV19 and TRBJ2-3, reads DGGITQSPKYLFRKEGQNVTLSCEQNLNHDAMYWYRQDPGQGLRLIYYSQIVNDFQKGDIAEGYSVSREKKESFPLTVTSAQKNPTAFYLCASSKGLATDTQYFGPGTRLTVL.

This clone has only a few counts. V usage is TRBV27 and J usage is TRBJ2-5; D is possibly TRBD1 (5 bases). CDR3 length: 13 residues. CDR1 MNHEY and CDR2 SMNVEV come from the germline V gene (reference sequence). V gave up 3 bases and J gave up 5 bases, with 10 bases separating them. The CDR3 loop reads CASSFRVGETQYF. The CDR3 coding sequence is TGTGCCAGCAGTTTCAGGGTGGGGGAGACCCAGTACTTC.

This clone showed up just once. The chain uses TRBV19 and TRBJ2-1; 9 positions agree with TRBD1. This CDR3 has 14 residues. Unmatched junction bases numbered 6, after V lost 4 bases and J lost 8 bases. Germline CDR1 and CDR2: LNHDA and SQIVND (reference sequence). The CDR3 spells CASSTPGQGYEQFF. CDR3 DNA sequence: TGTGCCAGTAGTACACCGGGACAGGGCTATGAGCAGTTCTTC. The entire variable domain, with the rest obtained from reference TRBV19 and TRBJ2-1, is as follows: DGGITQSPKYLFRKEGQNVTLSCEQNLNHDAMYWYRQDPGQGLRLIYYSQIVNDFQKGDIAEGYSVSREKKESFPLTVTSAQKNPTAFYLCASSTPGQGYEQFFGPGTRLTVL.

The rearrangement uses TRBV7-9 and TRBJ2-2; D uncertain. Germline values: CDR1 SEHNR, CDR2 FQNEAQ (reference sequence). The CDR3 is 13 residues long. V dropped 1 base and J dropped 7 bases, with 7 bases sitting between them. CDR3 region: CASSLGGIGELFF. The CDR3 coding sequence is TGTGCCAGCAGCTTAGGCGGAATCGGGGAGCTGTTTTTT.

The chain carries TRBV19 and TRBJ1-2, with no clear D. CDR1 is LNHDA, CDR2 SQIVND, per germline (reference sequence). The CDR3 loop spans 13 amino acids. V gave up 4 bases and J gave up 4 bases, with 10 bases separating them. The CDR3 spells CASSNQATYGYTF. The CDR3 nucleotides read TGTGCCAGTAGTAACCAGGCAACCTATGGCTACACCTTC.

The rearrangement links TRBV5-1 to TRBJ2-1; 13 bases map to TRBD2. CDR1 SGHRS and CDR2 YFSETQ come from the germline V gene. J was trimmed by 10 bases and V by 4 bases; bases with no gene match: 8. The CDR3 runs 15 residues. CDR3 protein: CASSLTSGRAGEQFF. The CDR3 DNA is TGCGCCAGCAGCCTTACTAGCGGGAGGGCTGGGGAGCAGTTCTTC.

The rearrangement uses TRBV11-3 and TRBJ1-1; TRBD1 matches at 9 bases. The CDR3 runs 14 residues. Germline V gene data show CDR1 as SGHNT and CDR2 as YENEEA. V was pared by 4 bases and J by 2 bases, with 2 bases of the junction left unmatched. The CDR3 loop is CASSSDRGNTEAFF. The DNA for the CDR3 is TGTGCCAGCAGCTCGGACAGGGGAAACACTGAAGCTTTCTTT.

The chain carries TRBV11-2 and TRBJ2-5; maybe TRBD2 (5 bases). The CDR3 is 13 amino acids. Germline assignment: CDR1 SGHAT and CDR2 FQNNGV. V gave up 3 bases and J gave up 5 bases, with 10 bases separating them. The CDR3 nucleotides are TGTGCCAGCAGCTTCGGGGAGCGGGAGACCCAGTACTTC. This sequence encodes CASSFGERETQYF.

The chain recombines TRBV7-2 with TRBJ2-1, with 12 bases matching TRBD2. The CDR3 extends over 18 amino acids. The ends lost 5 bases at V and 4 bases at J; junction bases unmatched: 12. CDR1 and CDR2 from the germline V gene are SGHTA and FQGNSA. CDR3 in DNA: TGTGCCAGCAGCCCAAGAGCCGCCGGGACTAGCGGGTACAATGAGCAGTTCTTC. Translation: CASSPRAAGTSGYNEQFF.

The CDR3 DNA follows: TGCGCCAGCAGCCAAGATCCCCCGGGAGAAACCGGGGAGCTGTTTTTT. It yields the protein CASSQDPPGETGELFF. The chain is built from TRBV4-3 and TRBJ2-2, with D maybe TRBD2 (6 bases). This CDR3 region has 16 residues. In germline, CDR1 is LGHNA, CDR2 YSLEER. Deletions cut 0 bases from V and 5 bases from J, with 13 bases between.